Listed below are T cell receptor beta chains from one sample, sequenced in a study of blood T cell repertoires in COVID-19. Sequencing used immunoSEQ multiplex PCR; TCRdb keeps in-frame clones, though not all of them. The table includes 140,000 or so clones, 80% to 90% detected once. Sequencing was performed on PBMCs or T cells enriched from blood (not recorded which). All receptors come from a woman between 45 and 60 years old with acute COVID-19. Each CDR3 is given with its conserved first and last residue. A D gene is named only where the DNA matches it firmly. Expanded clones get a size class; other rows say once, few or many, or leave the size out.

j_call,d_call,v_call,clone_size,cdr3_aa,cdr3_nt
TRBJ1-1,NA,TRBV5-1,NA,CASSLAGEGTEAFF,TGCGCCAGCAGCTTGGCGGGGGAGGGCACTGAAGCTTTCTTT
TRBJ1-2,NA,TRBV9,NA,CASSGTGRAGYTF,TGTGCCAGCAGCGGTACAGGGAGGGCTGGCTACACCTTC
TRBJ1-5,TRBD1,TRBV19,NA,CASNTDRGSQPQHF,TGTGCCAGTAACACTGACAGGGGCAGTCAGCCCCAGCATTTT
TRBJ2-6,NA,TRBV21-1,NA,CASRGARDGVLTF,TGTGCCAGCAGGGGTGCACGGGATGGGGTCCTGACTTTC
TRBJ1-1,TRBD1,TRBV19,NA,CASSIVGQGYAEAFF,TGTGCCAGTAGTATAGTGGGACAGGGATACGCTGAAGCTTTCTTT
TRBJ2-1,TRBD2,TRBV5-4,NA,CASSLELAGGGNEQFF,TGTGCCAGCAGCTTGGAATTAGCGGGGGGAGGGAATGAGCAGTTCTTC
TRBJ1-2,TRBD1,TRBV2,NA,CASTGETRVYTF,TGTGCCAGTACAGGGGAAACAAGGGTCTACACCTTC
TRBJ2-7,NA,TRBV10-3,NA,CAISEGGTGEQYF,TGTGCCATCAGTGAGGGCGGGACTGGCGAGCAGTACTTC
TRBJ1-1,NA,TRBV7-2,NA,CASSQSGEVNTEAFF,TGTGCCAGCAGCCAATCCGGGGAAGTGAACACTGAAGCTTTCTTT
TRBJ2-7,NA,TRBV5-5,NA,CASSLLAQTYEQYF,TGTGCCAGCAGCTTACTAGCCCAGACCTACGAGCAGTACTTC
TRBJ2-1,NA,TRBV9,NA,CASSVVPYNEQFF,TGTGCCAGCAGCGTAGTCCCTTACAATGAGCAGTTCTTC
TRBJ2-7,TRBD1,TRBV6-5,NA,CASSAQGASYEQYF,TGTGCCAGCAGCGCACAGGGGGCCTCCTACGAGCAGTACTTC
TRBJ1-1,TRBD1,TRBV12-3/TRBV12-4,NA,CASRRQGGTEAFF,TGTGCCAGCAGGCGACAGGGGGGCACTGAAGCTTTCTTT
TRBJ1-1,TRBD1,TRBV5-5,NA,CASSFGTAGGTTEAFF,TGTGCCAGCAGCTTTGGGACAGCGGGGGGTACCACTGAAGCTTTCTTT
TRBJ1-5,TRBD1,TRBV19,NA,CASRTGLSNQPQHF,TGTGCCAGTAGGACAGGGCTCAGCAATCAGCCCCAGCATTTT
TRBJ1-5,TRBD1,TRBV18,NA,CASSYTGDVYQPQHF,TGTGCCAGCTCATATACAGGGGATGTTTATCAGCCCCAGCATTTT
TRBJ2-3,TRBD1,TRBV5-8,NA,CASSLEGQGARDTQYF,TGTGCCAGCAGCTTGGAGGGACAGGGGGCCCGAGATACGCAGTATTTT
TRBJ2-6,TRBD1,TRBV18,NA,CASTTRTGAGANVLTF,TGTGCCAGCACTACACGGACAGGGGCTGGGGCCAACGTCCTGACTTTC
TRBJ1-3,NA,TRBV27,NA,CASSLSNREAGNTIYF,TGTGCCAGCAGTTTATCGAACAGGGAAGCTGGAAACACCATATATTTT
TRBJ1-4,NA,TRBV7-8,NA,CASSLAGPNEKLFF,TGTGCCAGCAGCTTGGCGGGTCCTAATGAAAAACTGTTTTTT
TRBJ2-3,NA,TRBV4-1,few,CASSQDVGADTQYF,TGCGCCAGCAGCCAAGATGTCGGGGCAGATACGCAGTATTTT
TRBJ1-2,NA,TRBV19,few,CASSTSRAHPYGYTF,TGTGCCAGTAGTACTTCCAGGGCCCATCCCTATGGCTACACCTTC
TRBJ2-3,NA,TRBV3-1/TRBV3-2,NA,CASSQGLERGTDTQYF,TGTGCCAGCAGCCAAGGTCTAGAGAGGGGGACAGATACGCAGTATTTT
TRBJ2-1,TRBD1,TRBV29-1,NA,CSGGTGGGLEQFF,TGCAGCGGGGGTACAGGGGGTGGTCTTGAGCAGTTCTTC
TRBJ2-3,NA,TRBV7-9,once,CASSLQGADTQYF,TGTGCCAGCAGCTTACAGGGCGCAGATACGCAGTATTTT
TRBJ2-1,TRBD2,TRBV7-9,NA,CASSLGGLAGGQNNEQFF,TGTGCCAGCAGCTTAGGGGGACTAGCGGGAGGCCAAAACAATGAGCAGTTCTTC
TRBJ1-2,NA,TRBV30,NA,CAWSEEGEARYGYTF,TGTGCCTGGAGTGAGGAAGGGGAGGCCCGGTATGGCTACACCTTC
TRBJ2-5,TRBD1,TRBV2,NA,CASRRDRGPGTQYF,TGTGCCAGCAGGCGGGACAGGGGGCCGGGGACCCAGTACTTC
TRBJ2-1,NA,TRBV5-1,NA,CASSFEGSYNEQFF,TGCGCCAGCAGCTTCGAGGGTTCCTACAATGAGCAGTTCTTC
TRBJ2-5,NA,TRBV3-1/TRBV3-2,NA,CASSQVRGETQYF,TGTGCCAGCAGCCAAGTCAGGGGTGAGACCCAGTACTTC
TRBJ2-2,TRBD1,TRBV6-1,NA,CASSATGSPGELFF,TGTGCCAGCAGTGCGACAGGGTCTCCCGGGGAGCTGTTTTTT
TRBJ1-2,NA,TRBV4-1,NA,CASSQPLYGGLGGYTF,TGCGCCAGCAGCCAACCCTTGTACGGAGGGCTGGGTGGCTACACCTTC
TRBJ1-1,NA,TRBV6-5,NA,CASSDAGENTEAFF,TGTGCCAGCAGCGACGCAGGTGAGAACACTGAAGCTTTCTTT
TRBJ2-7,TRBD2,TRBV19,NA,CASSIDRTSGGYEQYF,TGTGCCAGTAGTATAGATAGAACTAGCGGGGGCTACGAGCAGTACTTC
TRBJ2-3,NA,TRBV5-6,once,CASSFRSPSTDTQYF,TGTGCCAGCAGCTTCAGGTCCCCCAGCACAGATACGCAGTATTTT
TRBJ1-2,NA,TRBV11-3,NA,CASSLGTQTKNYGYTF,TGTGCCAGCAGCTTAGGCACACAGACCAAAAACTATGGCTACACCTTC
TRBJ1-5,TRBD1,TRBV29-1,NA,CSVRGQGDQPQHF,TGCAGCGTGAGGGGACAGGGGGATCAGCCCCAGCATTTT
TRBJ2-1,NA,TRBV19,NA,CASSLQTRTPYNEQFF,TGTGCCAGTAGTCTGCAGACTAGGACACCTTACAATGAGCAGTTCTTC
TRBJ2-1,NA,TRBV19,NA,CASQAESSYNEQFF,TGTGCCAGCCAAGCGGAGAGCTCCTACAATGAGCAGTTCTTC
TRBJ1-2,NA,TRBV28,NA,CASRLGGGLGYGYTF,TGTGCCAGCAGACTCGGGGGGGGGCTTGGCTATGGCTACACCTTC
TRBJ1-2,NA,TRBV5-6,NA,CASSVYSYGYTF,TGTGCCAGCAGCGTTTACTCGTATGGCTACACCTTC
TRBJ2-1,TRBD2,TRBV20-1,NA,CSASGTSGTLYNEQFF,TGCAGTGCTAGTGGGACTAGCGGGACCTTATACAATGAGCAGTTCTTC
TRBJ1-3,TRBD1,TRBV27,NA,CASSRTGPFSGNTIYF,TGTGCCAGCAGCCGGACAGGACCCTTCTCTGGAAACACCATATATTTT
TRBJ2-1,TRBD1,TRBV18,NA,CASSVDRGRTINEQFF,TGTGCCAGCTCGGTTGACAGGGGGCGCACTATCAATGAGCAGTTCTTC
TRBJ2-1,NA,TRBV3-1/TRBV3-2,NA,CASSHLAGMTYNEQFF,TGTGCCAGCAGCCATCTCGCGGGAATGACCTACAATGAGCAGTTCTTC
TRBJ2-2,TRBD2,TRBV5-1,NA,CASSLLEREVVGELFF,TGCGCCAGCAGCTTGCTCGAGCGGGAGGTCGTCGGGGAGCTGTTTTTT
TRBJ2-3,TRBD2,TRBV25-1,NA,CASELAGADTQYF,TGTGCCAGCGAGCTGGCGGGAGCAGATACGCAGTATTTT
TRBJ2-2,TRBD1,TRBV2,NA,CASRAGTGGSNTGELFF,TGTGCCAGCAGGGCCGGGACAGGGGGTTCTAACACCGGGGAGCTGTTTTTT
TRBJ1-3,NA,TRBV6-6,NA,CASSSVDRHTGNTIYF,TGTGCCAGCAGCTCGGTAGACAGGCATACTGGAAACACCATATATTTT
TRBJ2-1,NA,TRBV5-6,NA,CASSWRTGLNEQFF,TGTGCCAGCAGCTGGCGGACTGGTCTAAATGAGCAGTTCTTC
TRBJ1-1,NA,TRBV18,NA,CASSPIVGGNTEAFF,TGTGCCAGCTCACCCATCGTAGGAGGGAACACTGAAGCTTTCTTT
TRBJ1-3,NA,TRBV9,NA,CASGARDTGNTIYF,TGTGCCAGCGGCGCCAGGGACACTGGAAACACCATATATTTT